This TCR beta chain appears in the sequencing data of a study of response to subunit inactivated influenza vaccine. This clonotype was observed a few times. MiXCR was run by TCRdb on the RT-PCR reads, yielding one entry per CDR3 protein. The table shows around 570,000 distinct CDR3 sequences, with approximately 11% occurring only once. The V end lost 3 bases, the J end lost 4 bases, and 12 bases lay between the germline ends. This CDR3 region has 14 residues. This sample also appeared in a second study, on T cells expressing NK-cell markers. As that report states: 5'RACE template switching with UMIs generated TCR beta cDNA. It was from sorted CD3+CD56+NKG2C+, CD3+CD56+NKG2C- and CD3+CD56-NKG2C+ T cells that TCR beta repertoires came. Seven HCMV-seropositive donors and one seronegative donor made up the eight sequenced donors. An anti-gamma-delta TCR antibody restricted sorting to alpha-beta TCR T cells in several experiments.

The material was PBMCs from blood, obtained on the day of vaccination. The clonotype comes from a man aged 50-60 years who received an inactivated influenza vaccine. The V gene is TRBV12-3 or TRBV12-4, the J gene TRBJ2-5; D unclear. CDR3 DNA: TGTGCCAGCAGTTTCAAGCTGGGTAGAGAGACCCAGTACTTC. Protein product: CASSFKLGRETQYF.